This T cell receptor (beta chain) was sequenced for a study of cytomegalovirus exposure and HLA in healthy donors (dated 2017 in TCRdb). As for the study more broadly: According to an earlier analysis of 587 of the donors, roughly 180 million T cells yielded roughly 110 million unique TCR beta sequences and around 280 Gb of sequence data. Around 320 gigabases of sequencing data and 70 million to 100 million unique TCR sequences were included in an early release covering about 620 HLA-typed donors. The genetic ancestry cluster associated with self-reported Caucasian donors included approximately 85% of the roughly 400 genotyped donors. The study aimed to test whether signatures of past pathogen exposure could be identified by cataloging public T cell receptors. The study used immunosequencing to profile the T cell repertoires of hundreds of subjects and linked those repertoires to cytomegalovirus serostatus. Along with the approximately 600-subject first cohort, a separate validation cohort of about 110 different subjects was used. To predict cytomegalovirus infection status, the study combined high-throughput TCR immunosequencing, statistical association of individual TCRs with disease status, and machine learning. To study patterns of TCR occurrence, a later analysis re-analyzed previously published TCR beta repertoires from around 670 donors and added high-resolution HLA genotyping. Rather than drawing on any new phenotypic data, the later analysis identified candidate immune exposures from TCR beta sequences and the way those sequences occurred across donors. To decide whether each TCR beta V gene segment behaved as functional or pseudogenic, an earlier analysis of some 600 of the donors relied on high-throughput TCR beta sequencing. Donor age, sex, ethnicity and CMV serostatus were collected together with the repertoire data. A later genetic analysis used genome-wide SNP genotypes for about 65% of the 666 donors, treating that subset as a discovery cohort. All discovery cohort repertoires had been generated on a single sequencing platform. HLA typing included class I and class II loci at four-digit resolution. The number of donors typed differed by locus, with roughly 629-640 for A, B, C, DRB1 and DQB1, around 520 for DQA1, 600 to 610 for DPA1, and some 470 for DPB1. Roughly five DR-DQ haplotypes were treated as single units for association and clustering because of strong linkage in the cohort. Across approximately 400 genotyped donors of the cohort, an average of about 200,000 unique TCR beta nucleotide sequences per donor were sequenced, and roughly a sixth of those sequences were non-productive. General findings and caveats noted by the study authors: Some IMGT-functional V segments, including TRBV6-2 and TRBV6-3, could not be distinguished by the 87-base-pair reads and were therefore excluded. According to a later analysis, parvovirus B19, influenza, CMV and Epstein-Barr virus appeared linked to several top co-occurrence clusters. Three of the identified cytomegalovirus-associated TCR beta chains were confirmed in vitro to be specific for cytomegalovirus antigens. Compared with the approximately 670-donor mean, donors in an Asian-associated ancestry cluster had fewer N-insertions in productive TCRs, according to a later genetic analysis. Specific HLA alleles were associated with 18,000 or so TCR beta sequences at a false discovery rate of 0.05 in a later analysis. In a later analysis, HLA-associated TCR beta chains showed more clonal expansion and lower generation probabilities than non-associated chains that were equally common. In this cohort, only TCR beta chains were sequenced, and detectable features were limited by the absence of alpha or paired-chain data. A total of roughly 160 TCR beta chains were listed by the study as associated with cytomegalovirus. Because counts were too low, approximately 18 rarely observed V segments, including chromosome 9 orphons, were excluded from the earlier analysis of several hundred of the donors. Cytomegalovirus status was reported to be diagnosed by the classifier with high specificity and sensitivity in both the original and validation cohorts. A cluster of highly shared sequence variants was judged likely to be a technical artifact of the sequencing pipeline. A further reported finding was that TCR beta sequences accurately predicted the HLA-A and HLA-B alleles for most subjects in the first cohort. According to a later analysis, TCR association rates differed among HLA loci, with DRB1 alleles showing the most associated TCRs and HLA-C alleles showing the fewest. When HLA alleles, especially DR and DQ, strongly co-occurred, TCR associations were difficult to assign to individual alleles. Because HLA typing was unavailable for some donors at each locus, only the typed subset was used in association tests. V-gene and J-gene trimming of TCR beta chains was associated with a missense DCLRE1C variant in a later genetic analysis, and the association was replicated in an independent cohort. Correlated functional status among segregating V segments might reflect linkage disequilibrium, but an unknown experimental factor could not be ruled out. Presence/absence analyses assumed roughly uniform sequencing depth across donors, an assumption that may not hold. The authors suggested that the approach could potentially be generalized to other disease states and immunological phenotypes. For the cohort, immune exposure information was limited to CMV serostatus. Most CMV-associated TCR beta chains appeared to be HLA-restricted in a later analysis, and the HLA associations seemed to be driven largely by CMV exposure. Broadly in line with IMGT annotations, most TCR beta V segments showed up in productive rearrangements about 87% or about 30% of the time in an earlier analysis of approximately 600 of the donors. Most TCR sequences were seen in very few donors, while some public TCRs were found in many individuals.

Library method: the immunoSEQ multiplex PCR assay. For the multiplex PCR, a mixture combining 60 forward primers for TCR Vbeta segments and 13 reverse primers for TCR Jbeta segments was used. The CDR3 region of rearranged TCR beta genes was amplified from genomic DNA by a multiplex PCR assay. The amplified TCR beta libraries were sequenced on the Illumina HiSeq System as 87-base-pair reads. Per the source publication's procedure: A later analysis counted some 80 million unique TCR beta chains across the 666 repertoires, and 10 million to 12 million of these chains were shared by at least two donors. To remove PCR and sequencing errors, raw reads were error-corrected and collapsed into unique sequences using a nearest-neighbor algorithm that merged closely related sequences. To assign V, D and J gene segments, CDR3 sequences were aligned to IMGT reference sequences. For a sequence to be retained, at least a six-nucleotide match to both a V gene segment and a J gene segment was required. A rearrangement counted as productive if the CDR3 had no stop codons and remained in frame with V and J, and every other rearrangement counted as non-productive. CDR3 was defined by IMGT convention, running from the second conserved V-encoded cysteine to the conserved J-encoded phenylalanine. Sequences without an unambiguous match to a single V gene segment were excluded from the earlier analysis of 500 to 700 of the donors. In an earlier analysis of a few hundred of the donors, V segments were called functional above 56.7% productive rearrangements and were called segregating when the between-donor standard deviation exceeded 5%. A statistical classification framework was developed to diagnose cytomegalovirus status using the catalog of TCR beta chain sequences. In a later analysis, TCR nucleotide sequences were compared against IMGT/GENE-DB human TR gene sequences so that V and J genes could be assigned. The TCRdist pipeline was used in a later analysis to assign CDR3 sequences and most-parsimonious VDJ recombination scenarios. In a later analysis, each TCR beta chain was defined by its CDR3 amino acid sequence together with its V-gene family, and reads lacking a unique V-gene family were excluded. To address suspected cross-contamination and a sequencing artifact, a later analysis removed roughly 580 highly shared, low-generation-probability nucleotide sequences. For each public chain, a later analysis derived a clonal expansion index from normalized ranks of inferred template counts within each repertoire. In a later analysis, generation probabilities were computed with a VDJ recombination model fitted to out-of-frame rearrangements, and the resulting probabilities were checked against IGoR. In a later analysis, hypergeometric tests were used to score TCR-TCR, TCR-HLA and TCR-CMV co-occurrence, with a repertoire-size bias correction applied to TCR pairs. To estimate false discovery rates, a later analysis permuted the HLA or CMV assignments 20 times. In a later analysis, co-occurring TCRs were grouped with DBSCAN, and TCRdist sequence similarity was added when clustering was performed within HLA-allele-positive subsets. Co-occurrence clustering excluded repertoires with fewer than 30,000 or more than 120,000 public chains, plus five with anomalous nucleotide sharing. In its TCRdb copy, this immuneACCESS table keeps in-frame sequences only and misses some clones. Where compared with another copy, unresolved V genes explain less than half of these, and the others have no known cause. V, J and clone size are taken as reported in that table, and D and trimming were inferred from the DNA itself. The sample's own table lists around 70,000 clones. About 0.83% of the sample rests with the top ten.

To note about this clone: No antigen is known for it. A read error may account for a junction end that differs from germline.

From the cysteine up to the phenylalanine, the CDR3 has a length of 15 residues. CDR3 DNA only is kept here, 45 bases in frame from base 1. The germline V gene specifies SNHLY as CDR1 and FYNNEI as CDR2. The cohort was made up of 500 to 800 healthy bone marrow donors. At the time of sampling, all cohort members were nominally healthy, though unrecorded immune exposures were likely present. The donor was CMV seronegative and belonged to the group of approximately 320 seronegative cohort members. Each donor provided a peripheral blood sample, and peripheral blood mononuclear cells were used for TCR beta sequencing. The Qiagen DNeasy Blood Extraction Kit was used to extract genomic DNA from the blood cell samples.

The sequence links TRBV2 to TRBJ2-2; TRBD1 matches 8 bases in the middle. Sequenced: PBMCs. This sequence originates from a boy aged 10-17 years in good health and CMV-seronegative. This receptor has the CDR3 CACRGRRVGTGELFF. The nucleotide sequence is TGTGCCTGCAGGGGGCGAAGGGTAGGGACCGGGGAGCTGTTTTTT.